This T cell receptor (beta chain) was identified during a study of shared clonotypes between healthy human individuals. Study overall: Each donor's CD4 naive and CD4 memory cells filled three plates apiece, CD8 naive two, and CD8 memory one. Study-level findings and limits: Approximately 5.4% of naive CD4 clonotypes were common to several donors.

The study ran the assay at deep level. Sequencing used immunoSEQ multiplex PCR; TCRdb keeps in-frame clones, though not all of them. The profile covers about 2 million clones, with just under 95% appearing a single time and 1.2% taken by the ten largest. This clone was observed once. Its antigen remains unidentified. Germline CDR1 reads WSHSY; CDR2 reads SAAADI. V dropped 3 bases and J dropped 0 bases, with 11 bases sitting between them. This CDR3 contains 16 residues. CD45RO-negative, CCR7-positively selected cells formed the naive CD8 fraction, excluding terminally differentiated effector memory CD45RA+ cells.

The sequence came from a man younger than 35 in good health. The sequencing input was naive CD8+ T cells sorted from blood. The V call is TRBV10-2, the J call TRBJ1-4; D is uncertain. The CDR3 region has the DNA TGCGCCAGCAGTGAATTTGTGCCCGCAACTAATGAAAAACTGTTTTTT. It specifies CASSEFVPATNEKLFF.